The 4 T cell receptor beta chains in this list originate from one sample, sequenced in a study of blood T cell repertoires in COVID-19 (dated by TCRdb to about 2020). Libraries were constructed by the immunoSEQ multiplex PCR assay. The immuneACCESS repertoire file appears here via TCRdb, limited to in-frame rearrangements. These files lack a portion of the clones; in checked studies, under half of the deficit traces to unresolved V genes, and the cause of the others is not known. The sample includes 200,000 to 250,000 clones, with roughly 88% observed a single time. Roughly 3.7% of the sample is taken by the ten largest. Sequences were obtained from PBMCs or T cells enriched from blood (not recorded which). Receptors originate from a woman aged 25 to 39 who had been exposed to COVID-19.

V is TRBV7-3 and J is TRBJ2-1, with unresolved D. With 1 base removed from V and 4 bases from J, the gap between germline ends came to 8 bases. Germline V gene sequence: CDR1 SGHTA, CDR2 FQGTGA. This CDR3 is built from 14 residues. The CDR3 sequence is CASSLIGGYNEQFF. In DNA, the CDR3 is TGTGCCAGCAGCTTAATTGGCGGTTACAATGAGCAGTTCTTC.

The CDR3 is CASSATGSGNTIYF. CDR3 bases: TGTGCCAGCAGTGCGACAGGGTCCGGAAACACCATATATTTT. V gene TRBV27 combines with J gene TRBJ1-3; 7 nucleotides match TRBD1. The CDR3 length is 14 residues. V was pared by 5 bases and J by 4 bases, with 5 bases of the junction left unmatched. Looked up from germline, CDR1 is MNHEY and CDR2 is SMNVEV (reference sequence).

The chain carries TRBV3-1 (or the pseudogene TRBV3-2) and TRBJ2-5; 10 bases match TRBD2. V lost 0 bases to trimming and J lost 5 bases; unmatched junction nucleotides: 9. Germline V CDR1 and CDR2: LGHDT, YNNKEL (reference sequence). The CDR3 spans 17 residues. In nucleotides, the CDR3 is TGTGCCAGCAGCCAAGATTTTAGGTCTAGCGGGAGTGAGACCCAGTACTTC. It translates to CASSQDFRSSGSETQYF.

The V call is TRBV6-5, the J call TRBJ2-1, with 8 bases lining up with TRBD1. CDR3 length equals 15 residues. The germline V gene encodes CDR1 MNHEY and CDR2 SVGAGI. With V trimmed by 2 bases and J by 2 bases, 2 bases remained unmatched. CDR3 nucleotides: TGTGCCAGCAGTTACACGGACAGGGCCTACAATGAGCAGTTCTTC. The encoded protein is CASSYTDRAYNEQFF.